This T cell receptor beta chain was identified in a study of blood T cell repertoires in COVID-19. Deletions cut 5 bases from V and 8 bases from J, with 20 bases between. This CDR3 region has 15 residues. Germline CDR1 is SGHDT and CDR2 is YYEEEE. In the original analysis: For nucleated cells, counts were estimated from reference gene primer amplification. Only in-frame clones appear in the TCRdb table, and some are missing; sequencing was by immunoSEQ multiplex PCR. From that table come the V and J calls and clone size; the DNA was used to work out D and trimming. In the table there are around 130,000 clones, just under 85% of which are singletons. Across 20 to 25 US areas, participants ranged in age from roughly 18 to 89 years.

The gene calls are TRBV5-6 and TRBJ2-1; possibly TRBD1 for D (6 bases). The origin of this receptor is a woman aged 45-65 years with acute COVID-19. Sequenced: PBMCs or T cells enriched from blood (not recorded which). This CDR3 is CASSIRDTGRDEQFF. CDR3 nucleotides: TGTGCCAGCAGTATCCGGGACACGGGTAGGGATGAGCAGTTCTTC.